Listed below are T cell receptor beta chains from one sample, sequenced in a study of cytomegalovirus exposure and HLA in healthy donors. The method was immunoSEQ multiplex PCR; TCRdb's version includes in-frame clones alone and lacks a portion of them. The sample has around 150,000 clones, over 70% seen once. The sample taken for sequencing was PBMCs. These receptors were collected from a man aged 25 to 45 in good health and CMV-seronegative. Both conserved end residues are part of each CDR3. The order of the fields is V gene, clone size, D gene, CDR3 length, J gene, CDR3 DNA, CDR3 protein. The D gene is left open where the match is weak. Size tells how often a clone was seen (once, few, many) or the class of an expanded clone, and some rows leave it out.

>TRBV2|NA|TRBD2|14|TRBJ2-1
TGTGCCAGCCAGCCTAGCGGGGCCTACAATGAGCAGTTCTTC
CASQPSGAYNEQFF
>TRBV28|NA|TRBD1|15|TRBJ2-7
TGTGCAAGCACCCAATACGGGACAGAGAGCTACGAGCAGTACTTC
CASTQYGTESYEQYF
>TRBV25-1|NA|NA|12|TRBJ2-5
TGTGCCAGCAGCAGGGGTCAAGAGACCCAGTACTTC
CASSRGQETQYF
>TRBV30|NA|TRBD2|14|TRBJ2-5
TGTGCGTGGGTCCTAGCGGGAGGGTCGGAGACCCAGTACTTC
CAWVLAGGSETQYF
>TRBV13|NA|TRBD1|13|TRBJ2-7
TGTGCCAGCAGCCCCCAGGGGGCTGAAGAGCAGTACTTC
CASSPQGAEEQYF
>TRBV30|NA|TRBD1|16|TRBJ2-2
TGTGCCTGGAGTAGGGGGACAGGGGCGAACACCGGGGAGCTGTTTTTT
CAWSRGTGANTGELFF
>TRBV30|NA|NA|14|TRBJ2-7
TGTGCCTGGAGTGTACTAAGGGGGACCTACGAGCAGTACTTC
CAWSVLRGTYEQYF
>TRBV19|NA|TRBD2|17|TRBJ2-1
TGTGCCAGTAGGACTAGCGGGACTCTACTCTCCTACAATGAGCAGTTCTTC
CASRTSGTLLSYNEQFF
>TRBV11-2|NA|NA|15|TRBJ2-7
TGTGCCAGCAGCTTAGAGTTTGGGGGCGGCTACGAGCAGTACTTC
CASSLEFGGGYEQYF
>TRBV7-3|NA|TRBD1|13|TRBJ1-1
TGTGCCAGCAGCCTCACAGGGGCGACTGAAGCTTTCTTT
CASSLTGATEAFF
>TRBV6-1|NA|TRBD1|15|TRBJ1-2
TGTGCCAGCAGTGAACGAGGGACAGGGCCTCAAGACTACACCTTC
CASSERGTGPQDYTF
>TRBV30|NA|NA|13|TRBJ2-7
TGTGCCTGGGAGGGATGGGGGCTAGGCGAGCAGTACTTC
CAWEGWGLGEQYF
>TRBV7-8|NA|TRBD1|17|TRBJ1-1
TGTGCCAGCAGCCTACCGGGACAGAGGTTTGGGAACACTGAAGCTTTCTTT
CASSLPGQRFGNTEAFF
>TRBV6-1|NA|TRBD2|15|TRBJ2-2
TGTGCCAGCAGTCCGGGACTAGCGGACACCGGGGAGCTGTTTTTT
CASSPGLADTGELFF
>TRBV15|NA|NA|14|TRBJ1-2
TGTGCCACCAGCAGAGATGGAGCGGGGGTCGGCTACACCTTC
CATSRDGAGVGYTF
>TRBV6-5|few|NA|14|TRBJ2-7
TGTGCCAGCGGCAACCCAATTGGCGGCTACGAGCAGTACTTC
CASGNPIGGYEQYF
>TRBV28|NA|NA|15|TRBJ2-5
TGTGCCAGCAAACAACTTACAGATTCTCCAGAGACCCAGTACTTC
CASKQLTDSPETQYF
>TRBV5-8|NA|NA|14|TRBJ1-5
TGTGCCAGCAGCTTATTGGGGCCGTCGAGACCCCAGCATTTT
CASSLLGPSRPQHF
>TRBV5-1|NA|NA|12|TRBJ2-7
TGCGCCAGCAGCCCAAGAGGCTACGAGCAGTACTTC
CASSPRGYEQYF
>TRBV18|once|NA|16|TRBJ2-3
TGTGCCAGCTCACCAGCCCTGGGGCCAGGCGCAGATACGCAGTATTTT
CASSPALGPGADTQYF
>TRBV10-3|NA|NA|16|TRBJ2-5
TGTGCCATCAGTGAGTCAGGCAGGGGACCCCAAGAGACCCAGTACTTC
CAISESGRGPQETQYF
>TRBV5-4|NA|NA|14|TRBJ1-6
TGTGCCAGCAGCTTGGGAGGGAACAATTCACCCCTCCACTTT
CASSLGGNNSPLHF
>TRBV9|NA|NA|14|TRBJ2-1
TGTGCCAGCAGCGTTATCGGGTCCCGCAATGAGCAGTTCTTC
CASSVIGSRNEQFF
>TRBV19|NA|TRBD1|16|TRBJ1-3
TGTGCCAGTAGGCAGGCCGGGACAGGGACCGGAAACACCATATATTTT
CASRQAGTGTGNTIYF